The text below deals with one T cell receptor beta chain. The table came from immunoSEQ multiplex PCR; TCRdb's copy has only in-frame clones and leaves some out. Found here are 190,000 or so clones, about 87% of them singletons; the top ten hold less than 1.5%. This record belongs to a study of blood T cell repertoires in COVID-19. The wider study: The study drew acute and convalescent COVID-19 samples from the United States, Italy and Spain.

The sequencing sample was made of PBMCs or T cells enriched from blood (not recorded which). This TCR derives from a man aged 25 to 40 who had recovered from COVID-19.

CDR3 DNA: TGTGCCACCAGTGTAGGTCGGTCGACAGTCCAAGAGACCCAGTACTTC. This encodes CATSVGRSTVQETQYF. J is TRBJ2-5 and V is TRBV24-1; D may be TRBD1 (5 bases). Between the trimmed V and J ends, which lost 5 bases and 1 base, there was a span of 16 bases. Germline CDR1 and CDR2: KGHDR and SFDVKD. The CDR3 length is 16 residues.